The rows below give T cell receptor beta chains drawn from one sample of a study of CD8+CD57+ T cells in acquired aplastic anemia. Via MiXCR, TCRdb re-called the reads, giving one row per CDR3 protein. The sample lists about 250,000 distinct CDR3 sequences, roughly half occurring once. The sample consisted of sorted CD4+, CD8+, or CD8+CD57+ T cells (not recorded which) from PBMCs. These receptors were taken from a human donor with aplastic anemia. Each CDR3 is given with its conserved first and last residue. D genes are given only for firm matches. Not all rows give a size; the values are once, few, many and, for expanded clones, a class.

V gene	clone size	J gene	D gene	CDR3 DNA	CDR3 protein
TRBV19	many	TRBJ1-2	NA	TGTGCCAGTAGTATACACAGGGATGGCTACACCTTC	CASSIHRDGYTF
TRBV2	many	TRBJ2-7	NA	TGTGCCACCTCTCTAGGGTCGGCCGCCCCCTACGAGCAGTACTTC	CATSLGSAAPYEQYF
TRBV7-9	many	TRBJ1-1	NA	TGTGCCAGCAGCTTTTCCCCTGAAGCTTTCTTT	CASSFSPEAFF
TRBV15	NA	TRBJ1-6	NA	TGTGCCAGCAGGAGTTCTGACAGGCAAACCCTCCACTTT	CASRSSDRQTLHF
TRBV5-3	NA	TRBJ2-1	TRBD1	TGTGCCAGCAGCTTGTGGGACAGCAATGAGCAGTTCTTC	CASSLWDSNEQFF
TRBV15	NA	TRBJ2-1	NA	TGTGCCACCAGCGGCGGACAGCGGTCCCGGCAGTTCTTC	CATSGGQRSRQFF
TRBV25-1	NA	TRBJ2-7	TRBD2	TGTGCTAGAAGGTTGACAGCGGGAGGGCCCATTGGCGAGCAGTACTTC	CARRLTAGGPIGEQYF
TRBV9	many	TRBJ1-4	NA	TGTGCCAGCAGCGTAGCCGGTGGATATAATGAAAAACTGTTTTTT	CASSVAGGYNEKLFF
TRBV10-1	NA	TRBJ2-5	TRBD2	TGTGCCAGCAGCTCGGGACTAGCGTTCCAAGAGACCCAGTACTTC	CASSSGLAFQETQYF
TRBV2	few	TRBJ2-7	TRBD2	TGTGCCAGCATGCTAGCGGGGGAAGAGCAGTACTTC	CASMLAGEEQYF
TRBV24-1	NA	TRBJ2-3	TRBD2	TGTGCCACCAGTGATCCAGGACTAGCGGGAGAATCAGATACGCAGTATTTT	CATSDPGLAGESDTQYF
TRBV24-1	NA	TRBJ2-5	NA	TGTGCCACCAGTGATAGTGTCGTAGGGGAGACCCAGTACTTC	CATSDSVVGETQYF
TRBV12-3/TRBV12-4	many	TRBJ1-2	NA	TGTGCCAGCAGCCCAATCCTCTATGGCTACACCTTC	CASSPILYGYTF
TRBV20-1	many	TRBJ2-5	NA	TGCAGTGCTAGAGGCTGGACAGTGCAAGAGACCCAGTACTTC	CSARGWTVQETQYF
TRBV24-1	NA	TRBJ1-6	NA	TGTGCCACCAGTAAGGCCGAATATTCACCCCTCCACTTT	CATSKAEYSPLHF
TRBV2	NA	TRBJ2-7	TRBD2	TGTGCCAGCAGCTTGGACGGACTAGGCTTCCCGGTCCCCGGGCAGTACTTC	CASSLDGLGFPVPGQYF
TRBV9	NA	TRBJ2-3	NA	TGTGCCAGCAGCTTAGTGGAGGGGCGGGGAGATACGCAGTATTTT	CASSLVEGRGDTQYF
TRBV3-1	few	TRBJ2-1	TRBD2	TGTGCCAGCAGCCCAAATAGCGGGGGGGCCTCATTAACTGAGCAGTTCTTC	CASSPNSGGASLTEQFF
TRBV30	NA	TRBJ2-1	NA	TGTGCCTGGAGTGTTGGGGGCATGGGCAATGAGCAGTTCTTC	CAWSVGGMGNEQFF
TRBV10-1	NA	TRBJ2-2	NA	TGCGCCAGCAGTGAGCGGGACACCGGGGAGCTGTTTTTT	CASSERDTGELFF
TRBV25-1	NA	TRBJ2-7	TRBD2	TGTGCCAGCAGTGAAGTCGGACTAGCGGGAGGTTCCGAGCAGTACTTC	CASSEVGLAGGSEQYF
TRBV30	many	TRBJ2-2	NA	TGTGCCTGCGTGAGGACCGGGGAGCTGTTTTTT	CACVRTGELFF
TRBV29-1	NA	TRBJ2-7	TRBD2	TGCAGCGCCGGGACTAGCGGCCCCTGGAAGCAGTACTTC	CSAGTSGPWKQYF
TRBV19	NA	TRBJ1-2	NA	TGTGCCAGTACCCCTAGAGGGGCTAACTATGGCTACACCTTC	CASTPRGANYGYTF
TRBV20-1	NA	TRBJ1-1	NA	TGCAGTGCTAGAGTCCAGGTGAACACTGAAGCTTTCTTT	CSARVQVNTEAFF
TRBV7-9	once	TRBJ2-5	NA	TGTGCCAGCAGCTTATTTACAGGCCAAGAGACCCAGTACTTC	CASSLFTGQETQYF
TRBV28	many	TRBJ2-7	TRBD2	TGTGCCAGCAGTCCCCCGGGAGGGTACGAGCAGTACTTC	CASSPPGGYEQYF
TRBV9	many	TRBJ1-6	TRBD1	TGTGCCAGCAGCGTAGGACAGGGAGGGGTGAGTAATTCACCCCTCCACTTT	CASSVGQGGVSNSPLHF
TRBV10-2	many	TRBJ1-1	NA	TGCGCCAGCAGTGAGCAGGGATTGAACACTGAAGCTTTCTTT	CASSEQGLNTEAFF
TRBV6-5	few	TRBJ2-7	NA	TGTGCCAGCAGTTACTCGGGCTATTTCTACGAGCAGTACTTC	CASSYSGYFYEQYF
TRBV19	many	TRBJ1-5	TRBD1	TGTGCCAGTAGTCTAGGGTCCCGGACAGGCGCTTCCAATCAGCCCCAGCATTTT	CASSLGSRTGASNQPQHF
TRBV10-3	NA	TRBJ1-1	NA	TGTGCCATCAGTGGCCCAAGAGGTCGGGGGACCACTGAAGCTTTCTTT	CAISGPRGRGTTEAFF
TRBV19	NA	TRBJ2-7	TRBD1	TGTGCCAGTAGTCAAGGACAGGAATCCTACGAGCAGTACTTC	CASSQGQESYEQYF
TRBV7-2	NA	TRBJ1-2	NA	TGTGCCAGCAGCTTCCGGGACGGAGCTAACTATGGCTACACCTTC	CASSFRDGANYGYTF
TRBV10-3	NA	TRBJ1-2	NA	TGTGCCATCAGCGCAGGGGAGGGCTATGGCTACACCTTC	CAISAGEGYGYTF